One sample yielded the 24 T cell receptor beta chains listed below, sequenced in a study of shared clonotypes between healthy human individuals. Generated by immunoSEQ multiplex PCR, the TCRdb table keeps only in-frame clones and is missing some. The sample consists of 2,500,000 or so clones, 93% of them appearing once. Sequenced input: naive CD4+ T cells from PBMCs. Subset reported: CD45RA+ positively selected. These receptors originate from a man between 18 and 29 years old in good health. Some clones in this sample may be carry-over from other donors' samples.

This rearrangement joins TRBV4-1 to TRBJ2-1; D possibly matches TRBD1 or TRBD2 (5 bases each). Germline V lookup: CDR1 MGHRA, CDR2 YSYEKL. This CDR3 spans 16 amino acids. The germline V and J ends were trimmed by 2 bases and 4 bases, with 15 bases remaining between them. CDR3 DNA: TGCGCCAGCAGCCAATTGGGCCGGGACGTTTACAATGAGCAGTTCTTC. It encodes CASSQLGRDVYNEQFF.

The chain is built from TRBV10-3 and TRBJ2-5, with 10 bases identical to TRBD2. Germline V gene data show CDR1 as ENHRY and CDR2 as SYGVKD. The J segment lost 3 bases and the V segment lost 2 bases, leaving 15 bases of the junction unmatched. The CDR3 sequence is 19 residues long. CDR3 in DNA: TGTGCCATCAGTGAGAACAGAAAAACGGGGCTAGCGGGAGAAGAGACCCAGTACTTC. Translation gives CAISENRKTGLAGEETQYF.

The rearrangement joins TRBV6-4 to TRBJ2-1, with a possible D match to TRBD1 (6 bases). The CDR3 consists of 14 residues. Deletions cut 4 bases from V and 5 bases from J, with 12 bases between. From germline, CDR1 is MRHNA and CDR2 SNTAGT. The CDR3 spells CASSVQGWDNEQFF. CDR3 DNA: TGTGCCAGCAGTGTACAGGGTTGGGACAATGAGCAGTTCTTC.

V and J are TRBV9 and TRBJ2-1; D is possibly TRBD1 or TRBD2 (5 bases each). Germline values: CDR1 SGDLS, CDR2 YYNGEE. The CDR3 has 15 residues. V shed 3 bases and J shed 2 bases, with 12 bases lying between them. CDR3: CASSGGTAAYNEQFF. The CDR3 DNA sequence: TGTGCCAGCAGCGGAGGGACCGCTGCCTACAATGAGCAGTTCTTC.

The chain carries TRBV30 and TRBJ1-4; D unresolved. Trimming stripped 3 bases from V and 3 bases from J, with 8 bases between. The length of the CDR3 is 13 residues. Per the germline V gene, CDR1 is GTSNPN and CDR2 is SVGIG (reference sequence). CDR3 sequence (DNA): TGTGCCTGGAGCGGAGCAGCTAATGAAAAACTGTTTTTT. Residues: CAWSGAANEKLFF. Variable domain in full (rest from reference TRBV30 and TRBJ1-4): SQTIHQWPATLVQPVGSPLSLECTVEGTSNPNLYWYRQAAGRGLQLLFYSVGIGQISSEVPQNLSASRPQDRQFILSSKKLLLSDSGFYLCAWSGAANEKLFFGSGTQLSVL.

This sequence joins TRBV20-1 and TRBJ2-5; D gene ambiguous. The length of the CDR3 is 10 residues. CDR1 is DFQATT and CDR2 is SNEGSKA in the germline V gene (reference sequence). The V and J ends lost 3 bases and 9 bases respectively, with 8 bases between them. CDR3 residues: CSASMVAQYF. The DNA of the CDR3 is TGCAGTGCTAGTATGGTGGCCCAGTACTTC.

The CDR3 sequence is CASSLTGTSGTDTQYF. The CDR3 coding sequence is TGCGCCAGCAGCTTAACCGGGACTAGTGGCACAGATACGCAGTATTTT. This chain joins TRBV5-1 and TRBJ2-3; 8 nucleotides agree with TRBD2. The CDR3 totals 16 residues. Germline assignment: CDR1 SGHRS and CDR2 YFSETQ. With V trimmed by 2 bases and J by 1 base, 6 bases remained unmatched.

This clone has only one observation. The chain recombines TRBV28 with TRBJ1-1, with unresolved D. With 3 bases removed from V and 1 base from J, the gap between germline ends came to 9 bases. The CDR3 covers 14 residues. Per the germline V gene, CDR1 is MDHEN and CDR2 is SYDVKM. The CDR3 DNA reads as TGTGCCAGCAGTTTCTACACACCGAACACTGAAGCTTTCTTT. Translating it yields CASSFYTPNTEAFF. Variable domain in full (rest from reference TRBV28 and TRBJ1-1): DVKVTQSSRYLVKRTGEKVFLECVQDMDHENMFWYRQDPGLGLRLIYFSYDVKMKEKGDIPEGYSVSREKKERFSLILESASTNQTSMYLCASSFYTPNTEAFFGQGTRLTVV.

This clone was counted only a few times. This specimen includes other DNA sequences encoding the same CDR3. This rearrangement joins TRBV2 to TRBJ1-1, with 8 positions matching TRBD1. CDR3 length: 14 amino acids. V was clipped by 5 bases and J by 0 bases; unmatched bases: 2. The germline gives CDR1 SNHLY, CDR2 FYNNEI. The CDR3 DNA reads TGTGCCAGCAGTAGACAGGGGCTGAACACTGAAGCTTTCTTT. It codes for CASSRQGLNTEAFF. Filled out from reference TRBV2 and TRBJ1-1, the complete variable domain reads EPEVTQTPSHQVTQMGQEVILRCVPISNHLYFYWYRQILGQKVEFLVSFYNNEISEKSEIFDDQFSVERPDGSNFTLKIRSTKLEDSAMYFCASSRQGLNTEAFFGQGTRLTVV.

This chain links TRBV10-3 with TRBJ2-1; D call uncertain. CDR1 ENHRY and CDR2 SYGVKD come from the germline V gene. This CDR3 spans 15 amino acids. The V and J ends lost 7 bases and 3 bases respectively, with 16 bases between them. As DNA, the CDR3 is TGTGCCATCACCGCTGGCGGAAAATTCTACAATGAGCAGTTCTTC. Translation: CAITAGGKFYNEQFF.

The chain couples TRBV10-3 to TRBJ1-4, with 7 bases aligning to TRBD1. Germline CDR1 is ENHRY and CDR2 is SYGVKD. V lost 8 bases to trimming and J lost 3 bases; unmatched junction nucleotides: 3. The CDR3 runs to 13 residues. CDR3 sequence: CAISGGANEKLFF. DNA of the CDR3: TGTGCCATCTCAGGGGGGGCTAATGAAAAACTGTTTTTT.

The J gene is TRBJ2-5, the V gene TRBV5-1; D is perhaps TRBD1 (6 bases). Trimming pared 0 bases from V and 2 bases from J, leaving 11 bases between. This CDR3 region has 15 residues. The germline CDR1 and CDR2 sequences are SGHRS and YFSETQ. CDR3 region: CASSLGTAGQETQYF. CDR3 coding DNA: TGCGCCAGCAGCTTGGGGACAGCTGGGCAAGAGACCCAGTACTTC.

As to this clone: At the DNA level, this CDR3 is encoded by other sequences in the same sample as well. CDR3 region: CASSFGGYGYTF. The CDR3 DNA follows: TGTGCCAGCAGTTTTGGGGGGTATGGCTACACCTTC. The chain joins TRBV28 to TRBJ1-2; D is possibly TRBD1 (5 bases). The V end lost 3 bases, the J end lost 5 bases, and 7 bases lay between the germline ends. CDR1 is MDHEN and CDR2 is SYDVKM in the germline V gene. This CDR3 contains 12 residues.

The CDR3 DNA reads TGTGCCACCAGCAGAGATGTTTGGACAGACGCTTTCTTT. Translation: CATSRDVWTDAFF. The chain recombines TRBV15 with TRBJ1-1, with a tentative D call TRBD1 (6 bases). Germline V lookup: CDR1 LNHNV, CDR2 YYDKDF (reference sequence). The germline V and J ends were trimmed by 0 bases and 11 bases, with 13 bases remaining between them. This CDR3 is 13 amino acids long.

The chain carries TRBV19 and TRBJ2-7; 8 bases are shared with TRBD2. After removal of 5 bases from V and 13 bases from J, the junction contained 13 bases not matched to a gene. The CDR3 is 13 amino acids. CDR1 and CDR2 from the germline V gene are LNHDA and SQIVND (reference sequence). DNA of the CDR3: TGTGCCAGTAGTCTAAGCGGGGGTACAGGCCCCTACTTC. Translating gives CASSLSGGTGPYF. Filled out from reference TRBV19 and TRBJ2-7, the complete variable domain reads DGGITQSPKYLFRKEGQNVTLSCEQNLNHDAMYWYRQDPGQGLRLIYYSQIVNDFQKGDIAEGYSVSREKKESFPLTVTSAQKNPTAFYLCASSLSGGTGPYFGPGTRLTVT.

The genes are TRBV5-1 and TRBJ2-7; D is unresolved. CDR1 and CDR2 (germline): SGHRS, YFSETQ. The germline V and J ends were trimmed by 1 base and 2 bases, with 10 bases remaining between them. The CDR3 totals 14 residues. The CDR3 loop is CASSLSPWAYEQYF. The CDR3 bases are TGCGCCAGCAGCTTGTCCCCATGGGCCTACGAGCAGTACTTC.

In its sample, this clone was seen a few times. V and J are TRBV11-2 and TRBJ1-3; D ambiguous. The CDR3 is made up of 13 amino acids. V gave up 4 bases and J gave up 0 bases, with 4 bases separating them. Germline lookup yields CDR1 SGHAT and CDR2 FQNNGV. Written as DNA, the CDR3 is TGTGCCAGCAGCTGGGACTCTGGAAACACCATATATTTT. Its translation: CASSWDSGNTIYF. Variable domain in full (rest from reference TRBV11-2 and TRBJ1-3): EAGVAQSPRYKIIEKRQSVAFWCNPISGHATLYWYQQILGQGPKLLIQFQNNGVVDDSQLPKDRFSAERLKGVDSTLKIQPAKLEDSAVYLCASSWDSGNTIYFGEGSWLTVV.

CDR3 nucleotide sequence: TGCGCCAGCAGCGTACAAGGACAGCCCAATGAGCAGTTCTTC. As protein: CASSVQGQPNEQFF. This chain joins TRBV5-1 and TRBJ2-1; D perhaps matches TRBD1 (6 bases). Germline CDR1 reads SGHRS; CDR2 reads YFSETQ. V lost 4 bases and J 6 bases, leaving 14 bases between the germline ends. This CDR3 contains 14 residues.

The CDR3 loop is CSVEALRKDAEAFF. The CDR3 DNA is TGCAGCGTTGAAGCCCTTCGTAAGGACGCTGAAGCTTTCTTT. The genes are TRBV29-1 and TRBJ1-1; D uncertain. The CDR3 spans 14 residues. V lost 1 base and J 6 bases, leaving 15 bases between the germline ends. Germline V gene lookup returns CDR1 SQVTM and CDR2 ANQGSEA.

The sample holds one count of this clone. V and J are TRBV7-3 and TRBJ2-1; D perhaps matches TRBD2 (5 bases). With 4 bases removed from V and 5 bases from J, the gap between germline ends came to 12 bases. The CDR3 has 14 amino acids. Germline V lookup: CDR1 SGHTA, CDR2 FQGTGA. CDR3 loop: CASSSRTSNNEQFF. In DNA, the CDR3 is TGTGCCAGCAGCTCCCGGACTTCCAACAATGAGCAGTTCTTC. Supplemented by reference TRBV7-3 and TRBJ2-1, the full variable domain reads GAGVSQTPSNKVTEKGKYVELRCDPISGHTALYWYRQSLGQGPEFLIYFQGTGAADDSGLPNDRFFAVRPEGSVSTLKIQRTERGDSAVYLCASSSRTSNNEQFFGPGTRLTVL.

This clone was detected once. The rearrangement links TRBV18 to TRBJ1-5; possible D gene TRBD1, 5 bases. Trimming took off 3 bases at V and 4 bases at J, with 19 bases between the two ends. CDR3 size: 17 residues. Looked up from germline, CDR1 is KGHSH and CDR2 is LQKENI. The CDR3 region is CASSPSQGTGGNQPQHF. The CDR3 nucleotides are TGTGCCAGCTCACCCAGCCAAGGAACAGGAGGAAATCAGCCCCAGCATTTT.

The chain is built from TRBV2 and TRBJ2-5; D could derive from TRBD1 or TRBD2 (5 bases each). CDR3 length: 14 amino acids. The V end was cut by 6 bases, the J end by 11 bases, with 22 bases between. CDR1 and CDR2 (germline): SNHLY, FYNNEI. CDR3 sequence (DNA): TGTGCCAGCAGCGCCTCGACTGGGACGGATGAGCAGTACTTC. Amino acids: CASSASTGTDEQYF.

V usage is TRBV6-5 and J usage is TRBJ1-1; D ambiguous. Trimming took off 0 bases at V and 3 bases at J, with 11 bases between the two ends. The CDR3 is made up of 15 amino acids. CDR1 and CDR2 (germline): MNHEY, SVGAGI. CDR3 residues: CASSYSARVDTEAFF. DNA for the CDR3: TGTGCCAGCAGTTACTCGGCGCGGGTAGACACTGAAGCTTTCTTT.

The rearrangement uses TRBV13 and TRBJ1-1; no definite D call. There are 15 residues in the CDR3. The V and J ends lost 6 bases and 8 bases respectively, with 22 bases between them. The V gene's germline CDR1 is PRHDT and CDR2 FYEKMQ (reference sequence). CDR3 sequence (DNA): TGTGCCAGCAGGGTGAGGGAGGGAGAAAGGACCGAAGCTTTCTTT. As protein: CASRVREGERTEAFF.